Shown below are 19 T cell receptor beta chains from a single sample sequenced in a study of T-cell reconstitution after alpha-beta-depleted transplantation in children. A TCRbeta library incorporating unique molecular identifiers was prepared. One entry per CDR3 protein, called by TCRdb with MiXCR from the PCR reads. The repertoire holds 900,000 or so distinct CDR3 sequences, with around 15% as singletons. Sequences were derived from PBMCs, mostly from graft donor cells, sampled 360 days after TCRalphabeta/CD19-depleted stem cell transplant. Receptor source: a male patient aged 10 to 17 who had a stem cell transplant for acute lymphoblastic leukemia, so the T cells may come from the graft donor.

J is TRBJ2-5 and V is TRBV12-3 or TRBV12-4, with 9 bases that match TRBD2. The CDR3 contains 14 residues. The junction had 4 bases not matched to a gene; V was cut back by 3 bases and J by 5 bases. In nucleotides, the CDR3 is TGTGCCAGCAGTTTCGTAGCGGGAGTCGAGACCCAGTACTTC. Translation: CASSFVAGVETQYF.

In its sample, this clonotype was seen many times. The CDR3 region is CASTMALRETQYF. The CDR3 DNA reads as TGTGCCAGCACCATGGCCCTGCGGGAGACCCAGTACTTC. The rearrangement links TRBV12-3 or TRBV12-4 to TRBJ2-5; D is uncertain. The CDR3 runs 13 residues. The ends were cut back, 7 bases at V and 5 bases at J, with 14 bases in the middle.

This clonotype was recorded many times. This chain connects TRBV5-1 to TRBJ2-1, with 13 bases that match TRBD2. From germline, CDR1 is SGHRS and CDR2 YFSETQ. The CDR3 has 15 residues. After removal of 5 bases from V and 8 bases from J, the junction contained 7 bases not matched to a gene. CDR3 in amino acids: CASRGGLAGVDEQFF. In DNA form, the CDR3 reads TGCGCCAGCAGGGGCGGACTAGCGGGAGTGGATGAGCAGTTCTTC.

This clonotype was seen at least ten times. The rearrangement links TRBV12-3 or TRBV12-4 to TRBJ2-1; TRBD2 might be the D (6 bases). Trimming removed 3 bases from V and 0 bases from J, with 15 bases in between. The CDR3 is 17 residues long. CDR3 sequence: CASSFPGLPSSYNEQFF. Here the CDR3 DNA reads TGTGCCAGCAGTTTCCCGGGACTCCCCAGCTCCTACAATGAGCAGTTCTTC.

The rearrangement links TRBV24-1 to TRBJ2-1; 12 nucleotides match TRBD2. J was trimmed by 7 bases and V by 0 bases; bases with no gene match: 6. The CDR3 consists of 17 residues. Looked up from germline, CDR1 is KGHDR and CDR2 is SFDVKD. Written as DNA, the CDR3 is TGTGCCACCAGTGATTTGAAGTCTAGCGGGAGGGGAAATGAGCAGTTCTTC. The encoded protein is CATSDLKSSGRGNEQFF.

The chain couples TRBV5-1 to TRBJ2-3, with 8 bases fitting TRBD2. The germline gives CDR1 SGHRS, CDR2 YFSETQ. J lost 3 bases, V lost 2 bases, and 8 bases had no gene match. The CDR3 covers 16 residues. The DNA for the CDR3 is TGCGCCAGCAGCTTTCGTTTAGCGGGAATAACAGATACGCAGTATTTT. This codes for CASSFRLAGITDTQYF.

The table lists this clonotype with a few counts. The CDR3 region has the DNA TGTGCCAGCAGTTTACGCAGGACAGGGAGCGATGGCTACACCTTC. It translates to CASSLRRTGSDGYTF. The rearrangement links TRBV28 to TRBJ1-2, with TRBD1 matching 8 bases. V shed 2 bases, J shed 6 bases, and the junction held 8 bases outside the gene matches. CDR3 length: 15 residues. CDR1 MDHEN and CDR2 SYDVKM come from the germline V gene.

A few counts support this clonotype. The gene calls are TRBV12-3 or TRBV12-4 and TRBJ1-1; 11 bases fit TRBD1. There are 17 residues in the CDR3. Unmatched junction bases numbered 11, after V lost 4 bases and J lost 4 bases. The CDR3 DNA follows: TGTGCCAGCAGTTCAACGGACAGGGGGCGGTTGGGCACTGAAGCTTTCTTT. Its protein is CASSSTDRGRLGTEAFF.

The chain combines TRBV10-3 with TRBJ2-5, with 11 positions matching TRBD2. Germline CDR1 reads ENHRY; CDR2 reads SYGVKD. V was pared by 10 bases and J by 3 bases, with 7 bases of the junction left unmatched. The CDR3 covers 14 residues. CDR3 in DNA: TGTGCCACCATAGCGGGAGGGTTCGAAGAGACCCAGTACTTC. The encoded protein is CATIAGGFEETQYF.

This clonotype has just a few counts. The chain joins TRBV4-2 to TRBJ2-6; 11 nucleotides line up with TRBD1. CDR1 LGHNA and CDR2 YNFKEQ come from the germline V gene. V dropped 6 bases and J dropped 0; count of bases not matched to a gene: 7. The CDR3 extends over 18 amino acids. The CDR3 nucleotides are TGTGCCAGCAGGCAACCCGGGACAGGGGGCTCTGGGGCCAACGTCCTGACTTTC. Its translation: CASRQPGTGGSGANVLTF.

This clonotype was detected only a few times. V gene TRBV24-1 combines with J gene TRBJ2-1; 8 bases are shared with TRBD2. This CDR3 is 14 amino acids long. Germline V gene lookup returns CDR1 KGHDR and CDR2 SFDVKD. Trimming at V came to 4 bases and at J to 14 bases, leaving 12 bases not matched to a gene. The CDR3 region is CATSDLQRESQKFF. The CDR3, as DNA: TGTGCCACCAGTGACCTTCAGCGGGAGAGCCAAAAGTTCTTC.

This clonotype was recorded a few times. This sequence joins TRBV12-3 or TRBV12-4 and TRBJ1-5; D is undetermined. The CDR3 runs to 15 residues. The germline V and J ends were trimmed by 5 bases and 3 bases, with 14 bases remaining between them. The CDR3 protein is CASSTFGITNQPQHF. The DNA of the CDR3 is TGTGCCAGCAGTACTTTTGGGATTACCAATCAGCCCCAGCATTTT.

This clonotype was seen only a few times. The chain employs TRBV5-1 and TRBJ2-7; tentatively, D is TRBD1 (5 bases). Trimming took off 0 bases at V and 7 bases at J, with 17 bases between the two ends. CDR1 SGHRS and CDR2 YFSETQ come from the germline V gene. The CDR3 runs to 15 residues. CDR3 sequence reads: CASSLVGPSAREQYF. The DNA for the CDR3 is TGCGCCAGCAGCTTGGTGGGGCCATCTGCTAGGGAGCAGTACTTC. Filled out from reference TRBV5-1 and TRBJ2-7, the complete variable domain reads KAGVTQTPRYLIKTRGQQVTLSCSPISGHRSVSWYQQTPGQGLQFLFEYFSETQRNKGNFPGRFSGRQFSNSRSEMNVSTLELGDSALYLCASSLVGPSAREQYFGPGTRLTVT.

This clonotype was counted at least ten times. The chain employs TRBV29-1 and TRBJ2-2; no definite D call. Per germline, CDR1 SQVTM and CDR2 ANQGSEA. The CDR3 is made up of 14 amino acids. Trimming removed 3 bases from V and 1 base from J, with 9 bases in between. CDR3 bases: TGCAGCGTTGATCGAGCAGGGAACACCGGGGAGCTGTTTTTT. It translates to CSVDRAGNTGELFF.

There are a few counts of this clonotype. The chain combines TRBV14 with TRBJ2-3; no reliable D call. The germline V gene encodes CDR1 SGHDN and CDR2 FVKESK. The CDR3 covers 12 residues. Trimming shortened V by 6 bases and J by 7 bases, and 11 bases separated the two germline ends. CDR3 residues: CASRDRAHTQYF. CDR3 sequence (DNA): TGTGCCAGCAGAGACCGGGCTCATACGCAGTATTTT.

The table lists this clonotype with a few counts. V is TRBV6-2 or TRBV6-3 and J is TRBJ2-1; the D gene is possibly TRBD2 (5 bases). Germline V gene sequence: CDR1 MNHEY, CDR2 SVGEGT. This CDR3 region has 16 residues. Deletions cut 6 bases from V and 0 bases from J, with 15 bases between. CDR3 nucleotides: TGTGCCAGCAGAATCGAAGCGGACTCCTCCTACAATGAGCAGTTCTTC. This gives the protein CASRIEADSSYNEQFF.

A few counts support this clonotype. The chain links TRBV4-2 to TRBJ2-2, with 15 bases aligning to TRBD2. With 4 bases clipped from V and 5 bases from J, the junction kept 8 bases outside the gene matches. The germline V gene encodes CDR1 LGHNA and CDR2 YNFKEQ. There are 18 residues in the CDR3. The chain's CDR3 is CASSPWTSGRAGTGELFF. The DNA of the CDR3 is TGTGCCAGCAGCCCCTGGACTAGCGGGAGGGCCGGGACCGGGGAGCTGTTTTTT.

The chain combines TRBV12-3 or TRBV12-4 with TRBJ2-7; possibly TRBD1 for D (6 bases). V lost 2 bases and J lost 3, with 11 bases in between. The CDR3 loop spans 14 amino acids. The CDR3 sequence is CASSLRQAYYEQYF. Here the CDR3 DNA reads TGTGCCAGCAGTTTACGACAGGCCTACTACGAGCAGTACTTC.

This clonotype was recorded only once. The gene calls are TRBV6-2 or TRBV6-3 and TRBJ2-7; no definite D call. Germline-derived CDR1 and CDR2 are MNHEY and SVGEGT. The CDR3 consists of 19 residues. The V and J ends lost 6 bases and 0 bases respectively, with 27 bases between them. CDR3 protein: CASRPGAPKFSRPSYEQYF. As DNA, the CDR3 is TGTGCCAGCAGGCCGGGCGCCCCTAAATTCTCGCGGCCCTCCTACGAGCAGTACTTC.